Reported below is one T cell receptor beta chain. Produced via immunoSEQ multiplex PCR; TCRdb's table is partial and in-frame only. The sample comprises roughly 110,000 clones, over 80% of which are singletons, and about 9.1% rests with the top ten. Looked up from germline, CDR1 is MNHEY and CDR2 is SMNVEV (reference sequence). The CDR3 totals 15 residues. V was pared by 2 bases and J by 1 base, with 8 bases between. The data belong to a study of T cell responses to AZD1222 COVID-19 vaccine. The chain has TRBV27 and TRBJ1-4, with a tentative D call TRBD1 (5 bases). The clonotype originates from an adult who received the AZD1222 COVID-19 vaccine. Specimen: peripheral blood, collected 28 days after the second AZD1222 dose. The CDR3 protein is CASSLGRGTNEKLFF. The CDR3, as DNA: TGTGCCAGCAGTTTAGGAAGGGGAACTAATGAAAAACTGTTTTTT.